The 21 T cell receptor beta chains given below trace back to one sample, sequenced in a study of T cell repertoires in cytomegalovirus infection. TCRdb independently ran MiXCR on the reads; one entry per CDR3 protein. The sample has some 400,000 distinct CDR3 sequences; 30% to 40% are singletons. Sequencing was done on a sample of PBMCs. These receptors were taken from a human donor in good health (CMV status not recorded). Some clones in this sample may be carry-over from other donors' samples.

This clonotype was observed a few times. This chain connects TRBV20-1 to TRBJ1-5; 8 bases fit TRBD1. The junction had 11 bases not matched to a gene; V was cut back by 6 bases and J by 4 bases. Germline V CDR1 and CDR2: DFQATT, SNEGSKA (reference sequence). This CDR3 comprises 15 residues. The CDR3, as DNA: TGCAGTGCCCGCGCCGGGACAGGCCTGAATCAGCCCCAGCATTTT. Translating gives CSARAGTGLNQPQHF.

This clonotype was observed at least ten times. V and J are TRBV7-2 and TRBJ1-2; D gene unclear. The CDR3 covers 12 residues. Germline CDR1 and CDR2: SGHTA and FQGNSA. Trimming left V 0 bases short and J 6 bases short, with 5 bases between. CDR3 in DNA: TGTGCCAGCAGCTTAGCTCGGAATGGCTACACCTTC. Its translation: CASSLARNGYTF.

This clonotype was seen many times. This chain uses TRBV4-1 with TRBJ2-1, with D unresolved. Germline V gives CDR1 MGHRA, CDR2 YSYEKL. Trimming removed 1 base at V and 0 bases at J, with 10 bases between. There are 16 residues in the CDR3. CDR3 amino acids: CASSQVGSSSYNEQFF. CDR3 in DNA: TGCGCCAGCAGCCAAGTGGGCTCGAGCTCCTACAATGAGCAGTTCTTC.

The chain joins TRBV6-2 or TRBV6-3 to TRBJ2-1; D not resolved. The V end lost 2 bases, the J end lost 4 bases, and 3 bases lay between the germline ends. CDR3 length: 12 residues. Germline loops: CDR1 MNHEY, CDR2 SVGEGT. CDR3 loop: CASSYTYNEQFF. DNA of the CDR3: TGTGCCAGCAGTTACACGTACAATGAGCAGTTCTTC.

For this clonotype: One junction end disagrees with the germline gene, perhaps due to a read error. This rearrangement joins TRBV11-2 to TRBJ1-3; D unresolved. CDR3 size: 11 residues. Germline CDR1 is SGHAT and CDR2 is FQNNGV. CDR3 residues: CAGISVPAMYF. The CDR3 DNA reads TGTGCCGGCATTTCGGTTCCGGCCATGTATTTT.

This clonotype was observed a few times. The chain has TRBV9 and TRBJ2-7; TRBD2 might be the D (5 bases). The germline V gene encodes CDR1 SGDLS and CDR2 YYNGEE. V was shortened by 0 bases and J by 8 bases, with 18 bases between the two germline ends. This CDR3 has 15 amino acids. In DNA, the CDR3 is TGTGCCAGCAGCGTAGGAGACTACCCCACGCCTCAGCAGTACTTC. It codes for CASSVGDYPTPQQYF.

The chain couples TRBV19 to TRBJ1-1, with a tentative D call TRBD1 (6 bases). This CDR3 region has 13 residues. CDR1 is LNHDA, CDR2 SQIVND, per germline (reference sequence). The V and J ends lost 7 bases and 2 bases respectively, with 11 bases between them. CDR3 sequence reads: CASKGGFNTEAFF. The CDR3 coding sequence is TGTGCCAGTAAAGGGGGGTTTAACACTGAAGCTTTCTTT.

This clonotype was seen only a few times. The genes are TRBV4-1 and TRBJ1-3; perhaps TRBD1 as D (5 bases). This CDR3 is built from 17 residues. Trimming removed 0 bases from V and 8 bases from J, with 20 bases in between. Germline V gives CDR1 MGHRA, CDR2 YSYEKL. The CDR3 region is CASSQERGALPGHTIYF. As DNA, the CDR3 is TGCGCCAGCAGCCAAGAGAGAGGGGCGCTACCCGGCCACACCATATATTTT.

J is TRBJ2-1 and V is TRBV29-1, with no clear D. V lost 3 bases, J lost 0 bases, and 9 bases lay in between. This CDR3 comprises 14 residues. Looked up from germline, CDR1 is SQVTM and CDR2 is ANQGSEA. The DNA for the CDR3 is TGCAGCGTTGACCAGGCTTTCTCCTACAATGAGCAGTTCTTC. This sequence encodes CSVDQAFSYNEQFF.

This clonotype was counted ten times or more. The gene calls are TRBV7-9 and TRBJ1-3, with D tentatively TRBD1 (5 bases). Germline V lookup: CDR1 SEHNR, CDR2 FQNEAQ (reference sequence). The CDR3 sequence is 14 residues long. The ends were cut back, 3 bases at V and 2 bases at J, with 8 bases in the middle. CDR3 coding DNA: TGTGCCAGCAGCTTCCCCAGGGCTGGAAACACCATATATTTT. This codes for CASSFPRAGNTIYF.

At least ten counts were recorded for this clonotype. The rearrangement joins TRBV7-6 to TRBJ2-2; D remains unclear. This CDR3 has 13 residues. Germline V gene lookup returns CDR1 SGHVS and CDR2 FNYEAQ. V lost 1 base to trimming and J lost 2 bases, with 2 bases between them. The chain's CDR3 is CASSLDNTGELFF. In nucleotides, the CDR3 is TGTGCCAGCAGCTTAGACAACACCGGGGAGCTGTTTTTT.

This clonotype was recorded a few times. The chain employs TRBV5-1 and TRBJ2-5; TRBD1 matches 9 bases. With 2 bases clipped from V and 2 bases from J, the junction kept 13 bases outside the gene matches. The CDR3 is 18 residues long. The germline CDR1 and CDR2 sequences are SGHRS and YFSETQ. The DNA for the CDR3 is TGCGCCAGCAGCTTAGACTCGAGGACAGGGGCAGTTCAAGAGACCCAGTACTTC. Its translation is CASSLDSRTGAVQETQYF.

The sample holds a few counts of this clonotype. This chain uses TRBV4-1 with TRBJ1-2; possibly TRBD1 for D (5 bases). Germline V CDR1 and CDR2: MGHRA, YSYEKL. This CDR3 comprises 15 residues. Trimming took off 1 base at V and 2 bases at J, with 11 bases between the two ends. The CDR3 DNA is TGCGCCAGCAGCCAAGGAGGACAATCAAACTATGGCTACACCTTC. The encoded protein is CASSQGGQSNYGYTF.

This sequence joins TRBV5-6 and TRBJ2-5; 11 positions agree with TRBD1. There are 17 residues in the CDR3. Trimming cost V 1 base and J 5 bases; bases outside gene matches: 10. Looked up from germline, CDR1 is SGHDT and CDR2 is YYEEEE. Here the CDR3 DNA reads TGTGCCAGCAGCTTGTTTTGGGGGACAGGGGGGGGGGAGACCCAGTACTTC. This translates into CASSLFWGTGGGETQYF. The full variable domain, its missing parts supplied by reference TRBV5-6 and TRBJ2-5, is DAGVTQSPTHLIKTRGQQVTLRCSPKSGHDTVSWYQQALGQGPQFIFQYYEEEERQRGNFPDRFSGHQFPNYSSELNVNALLLGDSALYLCASSLFWGTGGGETQYFGPGTRLLVL.

This clonotype was counted many times. The rearrangement links TRBV7-6 to TRBJ2-7; possible D gene TRBD2, 6 bases. Germline values: CDR1 SGHVS, CDR2 FNYEAQ. V gave up 1 base and J gave up 6 bases, with 16 bases separating them. This CDR3 contains 15 residues. CDR3 in amino acids: CASSLETAGKAEQYF. The CDR3 DNA follows: TGTGCCAGCAGCTTAGAAACGGCGGGGAAGGCCGAGCAGTACTTC.

Comments on this clonotype: This may stem from a read error, because a much larger clone lies one nucleotide away. The chain is built from TRBV10-3 and TRBJ2-5; 7 bases are shared with TRBD2. The junction had 7 bases not matched to a gene; V was cut back by 5 bases and J by 1 base. CDR1 ENHRY and CDR2 SYGVKD come from the germline V gene. This CDR3 comprises 15 residues. The CDR3 loop reads CAISFKRGSQETQYF. The CDR3 bases are TGTGCCATCAGTTTCAAGCGGGGATCCCAAGAGACCCAGTACTTC.

CDR3 sequence: CASSTGQGMIQETQYF. The CDR3 DNA sequence: TGTGCCAGCAGTACCGGACAGGGTATGATCCAAGAGACCCAGTACTTC. The V call is TRBV12-3 or TRBV12-4, the J call TRBJ2-5; 8 positions match TRBD1. V gave up 5 bases and J gave up 1 base; unmatched junction bases: 9. CDR3 length: 16 amino acids.

Comments on this clonotype: Germline is not matched at one junction end, which may reflect a read error. The chain links TRBV7-3 to TRBJ2-3; 15 positions agree with TRBD2. Germline V lookup: CDR1 SGHTA, CDR2 FQGTGA. This CDR3 contains 18 residues. The CDR3 bases are TGTGCCAGCAGCTTAAGCGGACTAGCGGGGGGGCCGACAGATACCCAGTATTTT. Amino acid sequence: CASSLSGLAGGPTDTQYF.

This rearrangement joins TRBV5-4 to TRBJ2-1; 10 nucleotides line up with TRBD2. The junction had 5 bases not matched to a gene; V was cut back by 5 bases and J by 6 bases. The CDR3 has 14 residues. CDR1 is SGHNT and CDR2 is YYREEE in the germline V gene (reference sequence). For the CDR3, the DNA is TGTGCCAGCAGTAAGCGGGGGGGCCTCAATGAGCAGTTCTTC. This gives the protein CASSKRGGLNEQFF.

This clonotype was seen a few times. The chain combines TRBV2 with TRBJ1-5; D unresolved. Germline V gives CDR1 SNHLY, CDR2 FYNNEI. This CDR3 has 15 residues. The V end was cut by 8 bases, the J end by 3 bases, with 17 bases between. DNA of the CDR3: TGTGCCAGCTCAAAAGGGCCCGCGGCCAATCAGCCCCAGCATTTT. It encodes CASSKGPAANQPQHF.

On this clonotype itself: The missing conserved phenylalanine or tryptophan at the end of this CDR3 makes a read error likely. The V gene is TRBV7-8, the J gene TRBJ2-3, with D possibly being TRBD1 (6 bases). V shed 3 bases and J shed 0 bases, with 13 bases lying between them. Germline V gene data show CDR1 as SGHVS and CDR2 as FQNEAQ. The CDR3 consists of 16 residues. The CDR3 sequence is CASSFTWTVSTDTQYL. CDR3 DNA: TGTGCCAGCAGCTTTACCTGGACAGTGAGCACAGATACGCAGTATTTG.